What follows are 32 T cell receptor beta chains derived from one specimen sequenced in a study of shared clonotypes between healthy human individuals. Sequencing used immunoSEQ multiplex PCR; TCRdb keeps in-frame clones, though not all of them. This table has more than 850,000 clones, about 84% appearing once. What was sequenced was memory CD4+ T cells from PBMCs. The subset is: CD45RA-negative fraction. These receptors were collected from a man aged 18 to 29 in good health. Some clones in this sample may be carry-over from other donors' samples.

V is TRBV28 and J is TRBJ1-2; D may be TRBD1 (5 bases). The CDR3 length is 15 residues. The germline gives CDR1 MDHEN, CDR2 SYDVKM. V was trimmed by 6 bases and J by 3 bases, leaving 17 bases between them. In DNA form, the CDR3 reads TGTGCCAGCAGATTTCCCACGGCGGGGGACTATGGCTACACCTTC. This translates into CASRFPTAGDYGYTF.

The CDR3 region is CASSLAPGGNEQFF. CDR3 bases: TGCGCCAGCAGCTTGGCGCCCGGTGGGAATGAGCAGTTCTTC. The V gene is TRBV5-1, the J gene TRBJ2-1; D is undetermined. Trimming stripped 0 bases from V and 7 bases from J, with 11 bases between. The germline gives CDR1 SGHRS, CDR2 YFSETQ. The CDR3 is 14 amino acids.

This clone was counted once. The rearrangement links TRBV5-6 to TRBJ1-2; tentatively, D is TRBD1 (5 bases). This CDR3 has 15 residues. From germline, CDR1 is SGHDT and CDR2 YYEEEE. Trimming removed 4 bases at V and 3 bases at J, with 16 bases between. The CDR3 DNA reads as TGTGCCAGCAGCCGGAGGGCGGGGACCTACTATGGCTACACCTTC. Translating gives CASSRRAGTYYGYTF. The variable domain in full, with the rest retrieved from reference TRBV5-6 and TRBJ1-2, is DAGVTQSPTHLIKTRGQQVTLRCSPKSGHDTVSWYQQALGQGPQFIFQYYEEEERQRGNFPDRFSGHQFPNYSSELNVNALLLGDSALYLCASSRRAGTYYGYTFGSGTRLTVV.

As DNA, the CDR3 is TGTGCCAGCAGCTTATATCAAAACACTGAAGCTTTCTTT. Translated: CASSLYQNTEAFF. V gene TRBV7-7 combines with J gene TRBJ1-1; no reliable D call. The CDR3 runs 13 residues. Trimming cost V 2 bases and J 2 bases, with 6 bases left between them. The germline V gene encodes CDR1 SSHAT and CDR2 FNYEAQ (reference sequence).

The chain is built from TRBV4-3 and TRBJ1-3; tentatively, D is TRBD1 (5 bases). V lost 0 bases to trimming and J lost 4 bases, with 28 bases between them. Germline V CDR1 and CDR2: LGHNA, YSLEER. CDR3 length equals 21 residues. The CDR3 bases are TGCGCCAGCAGCCAAGATCACTTTACGTCCCCCCCCGGGGGTGACGGAAACACCATATATTTT. Protein: CASSQDHFTSPPGGDGNTIYF.

This chain links TRBV7-3 with TRBJ2-3; TRBD2 might be the D (5 bases). Germline CDR1 and CDR2: SGHTA and FQGTGA. Between the trimmed V and J ends, which lost 3 bases and 8 bases, there was a span of 12 bases. The CDR3 is made up of 13 amino acids. CDR3 coding DNA: TGTGCCAGCAGCTTCCCCGGACTGGGTACGCAGTATTTT. This sequence encodes CASSFPGLGTQYF. Looking up the rest from reference TRBV7-3 and TRBJ2-3 gives the full variable domain: GAGVSQTPSNKVTEKGKYVELRCDPISGHTALYWYRQSLGQGPEFLIYFQGTGAADDSGLPNDRFFAVRPEGSVSTLKIQRTERGDSAVYLCASSFPGLGTQYFGPGTRLTVL.

V and J are TRBV9 and TRBJ1-1; D not certain. Germline-derived CDR1 and CDR2 are SGDLS and YYNGEE. The CDR3 has 15 residues. Trimming removed 0 bases from V and 0 bases from J, with 9 bases in between. For the CDR3, the DNA is TGTGCCAGCAGCGTAGTGGGAGGCTTGAACACTGAAGCTTTCTTT. It specifies CASSVVGGLNTEAFF.

The gene calls are TRBV10-2 and TRBJ1-5, with D tentatively TRBD1 (6 bases). Germline CDR1 is WSHSY and CDR2 is SAAADI. The CDR3 spans 14 residues. V gave up 2 bases and J gave up 6 bases, with 11 bases separating them. CDR3 bases: TGCGCCAGCAGTGAGGTGTCAGGGGCTCAGCCCCAGCATTTT. Protein product: CASSEVSGAQPQHF.

In regard to this clone: The sample has other DNA sequences that encode this CDR3 too. DNA of the CDR3: TGTGCCAGCAGTTTTAGCACAGATACGCAGTATTTT. It is translated as CASSFSTDTQYF. The chain has TRBV28 and TRBJ2-3; the D is unclear. The CDR3 has 12 amino acids. With 3 bases removed from V and 0 bases from J, the gap between germline ends came to 1 base. The germline V gene has CDR1 MDHEN and CDR2 SYDVKM.

The rearrangement links TRBV19 to TRBJ2-3; 7 bases are shared with TRBD2. V dropped 6 bases and J dropped 2; count of bases not matched to a gene: 8. The CDR3 is 15 residues long. CDR1 is LNHDA, CDR2 SQIVND, per germline (reference sequence). The CDR3 loop reads CASRPPGLSTDTQYF. In DNA form, the CDR3 reads TGTGCCAGTAGGCCCCCGGGACTATCCACAGATACGCAGTATTTT.

This chain joins TRBV23-1 and TRBJ2-7; TRBD2 agrees at 11 bases. TRBV23-1 is placed among ORFs of uncertain function. The length of the CDR3 is 17 residues. J lost 7 bases, V lost 4 bases, and 15 bases had no gene match. CDR3 bases: TGCGCCAGCAGTCTGGTCGACACTAGCGGGAGTGCAGAGGAGCAGTACTTC. Protein: CASSLVDTSGSAEEQYF.

This chain joins TRBV5-4 and TRBJ2-7, with 9 bases aligning to TRBD1. The germline CDR1 and CDR2 sequences are SGHNT and YYREEE (reference sequence). This CDR3 contains 15 residues. J was trimmed by 6 bases and V by 0 bases; bases with no gene match: 7. CDR3 nucleotides: TGTGCCAGCAGCTTGGTGGGGGACAGGGTGGGCGAGCAGTACTTC. Translated, it gives CASSLVGDRVGEQYF.

The chain has TRBV14 and TRBJ1-2, with D perhaps matching TRBD1 (5 bases). V was cut by 4 bases and J by 7 bases, with 19 bases left in between. CDR1 SGHDN and CDR2 FVKESK come from the germline V gene. The CDR3 spans 15 residues. The CDR3 loop is CASSPDRDAGVGYTF. CDR3 sequence (DNA): TGTGCCAGCAGCCCCGACCGGGACGCCGGGGTTGGCTACACCTTC.

The chain joins TRBV6-5 to TRBJ1-1, with D unresolved. Trimming took 7 bases from V and 7 from J, leaving 16 bases between them. The length of the CDR3 is 13 residues. Per the germline V gene, CDR1 is MNHEY and CDR2 is SVGAGI. The CDR3 bases are TGTGCCAGCACCACCCCCGTTAGTCTTGAAGCTTTCTTT. The encoded protein is CASTTPVSLEAFF.

The table lists this clone with a few counts. The J gene is TRBJ2-7, the V gene TRBV6-1; 10 nucleotides line up with TRBD2. J gave up 3 bases and V 7 bases, and 9 bases lay outside the gene matches. This CDR3 has 15 amino acids. Germline-derived CDR1 and CDR2 are MNHNS and SASEGT. The CDR3 sequence: CASKWTSGMIYEQYF. The CDR3 DNA reads as TGTGCCAGCAAATGGACTAGCGGTATGATCTACGAGCAGTACTTC.

The table lists this clone with a count of one. This specimen includes other DNA sequences encoding the same CDR3. V gene TRBV7-2 combines with J gene TRBJ2-6; D possibly matches TRBD1 or TRBD2 (6 bases each). The V end lost 1 base, the J end lost 4 bases, and 8 bases lay between the germline ends. This CDR3 spans 15 amino acids. Germline CDR1 and CDR2: SGHTA and FQGNSA. CDR3 DNA sequence: TGTGCCAGCAGCTTAGGGGGGGCCGGGGCCAACGTCCTGACTTTC. Translated: CASSLGGAGANVLTF.

The V and J genes are TRBV6-5 and TRBJ2-7, with 12 bases fitting TRBD2. This CDR3 region has 13 residues. V trimming: 5 bases; J trimming: 6 bases; junction bases outside the gene matches: 2. Germline CDR1 and CDR2: MNHEY and SVGAGI. DNA of the CDR3: TGTGCCAGCAGTCAGGGACTAGCGGGCGAGCAGTACTTC. Its protein is CASSQGLAGEQYF.

For this clone: The junction does not match germline at one end; this may be a read error. This chain links TRBV11-3 with TRBJ2-2; 10 bases are a match to TRBD1. Germline CDR1 is SGHNT and CDR2 is YENEEA. The CDR3 loop spans 16 amino acids. The CDR3 nucleotides read TGTGCCAGCAGCCGACAGGGGGCTCAAAACACCGAGGAGCTGTTTTTT. Amino acid sequence: CASSRQGAQNTEELFF.

In its sample, this clone was seen many times. The chain joins TRBV28 to TRBJ1-5; D not certain. Germline V CDR1 and CDR2: MDHEN, SYDVKM. V lost 2 bases and J 4 bases, leaving 18 bases between the germline ends. The CDR3 totals 17 residues. The CDR3, as DNA: TGTGCCAGCAGTTTACTCCTCCTTGGCGGCCAGAATCAGCCCCAGCATTTT. It yields the protein CASSLLLLGGQNQPQHF.

The chain employs TRBV5-1 and TRBJ2-5, with D tentatively TRBD2 (5 bases). The CDR3 consists of 18 residues. V was pared by 4 bases and J by 3 bases, with 25 bases between. CDR1 and CDR2 from the germline V gene are SGHRS and YFSETQ. CDR3 in DNA: TGCGCCAGCAGCCGATCGGGGTCCCTGGCCACGTCAGAAGAGACCCAGTACTTC. As protein: CASSRSGSLATSEETQYF.

This chain uses TRBV4-2 with TRBJ1-2; 10 positions agree with TRBD1. CDR1 and CDR2 (germline): LGHNA, YNFKEQ. CDR3 size: 17 residues. V gave up 1 base and J gave up 0 bases; unmatched junction bases: 5. The CDR3 region is CASSQGQGAYTNYGYTF. CDR3 coding DNA: TGTGCCAGCAGCCAAGGACAGGGGGCTTATACTAACTATGGCTACACCTTC.

CDR3 sequence (DNA): TGTGCCATCAGCGGGGTAGGGCAGAAATACAATGAGCAGTTCTTC. Its translation is CAISGVGQKYNEQFF. The chain joins TRBV10-3 to TRBJ2-1, with a tentative D call TRBD2 (5 bases). The CDR3 totals 15 residues. V lost 6 bases to trimming and J lost 4 bases, with 16 bases between them. Germline V gene data show CDR1 as ENHRY and CDR2 as SYGVKD.

This chain links TRBV9 with TRBJ2-7; 8 bases match TRBD2. Trimming cost V 4 bases and J 3 bases; bases outside gene matches: 3. The CDR3 has 13 amino acids. The germline V gene has CDR1 SGDLS and CDR2 YYNGEE. The CDR3 region has the DNA TGTGCCAGCAGCCCAGCGGGAGACTACGAGCAGTACTTC. Translation: CASSPAGDYEQYF.

CDR3: CASSGRATEAFF. CDR3 DNA: TGTGCCAGCAGCGGCAGGGCCACTGAAGCTTTCTTT. The gene calls are TRBV7-9 and TRBJ1-1, with D perhaps TRBD1 (5 bases). CDR3 length: 12 residues. Germline CDR1 is SEHNR and CDR2 is FQNEAQ (reference sequence). V was shortened by 5 bases and J by 4 bases, with 8 bases between the two germline ends.

The rearrangement links TRBV7-3 to TRBJ1-2; 8 bases are shared with TRBD1. CDR3 length: 15 residues. After removal of 4 bases from V and 5 bases from J, the junction contained 9 bases not matched to a gene. The germline V gene encodes CDR1 SGHTA and CDR2 FQGTGA. CDR3 loop: CASSSQAGGEYGYTF. The CDR3 DNA follows: TGTGCCAGCAGCTCCCAGGCAGGGGGCGAGTATGGCTACACCTTC.

The chain carries TRBV7-3 and TRBJ1-3; 10 nucleotides agree with TRBD1. Per germline, CDR1 SGHTA and CDR2 FQGTGA. The junction had 10 bases not matched to a gene; V was cut back by 5 bases and J by 0 bases. This CDR3 spans 18 amino acids. The CDR3 DNA reads as TGTGCCAGCAGCGACCGGGACAGGGGACCGTCCTCTGGAAACACCATATATTTT. Protein: CASSDRDRGPSSGNTIYF.

This chain uses TRBV7-9 with TRBJ1-4, with D unresolved. CDR3 size: 14 residues. Looked up from germline, CDR1 is SEHNR and CDR2 is FQNEAQ (reference sequence). V lost 3 bases and J 2 bases, leaving 7 bases between the germline ends. The CDR3 region has the DNA TGTGCCAGCAGCTTCGCGGGTACTAATGAAAAACTGTTTTTT. Protein: CASSFAGTNEKLFF.

This chain links TRBV4-2 with TRBJ2-7; D gene uncertain. Germline-derived CDR1 and CDR2 are LGHNA and YNFKEQ. The CDR3 is 12 amino acids. V was clipped by 4 bases and J by 6 bases, with 10 bases between them. CDR3 in amino acids: CASSPFIGEQYF. The CDR3 coding sequence is TGTGCCAGCAGCCCCTTCATAGGCGAGCAGTACTTC.

The rearrangement joins TRBV5-8 to TRBJ2-7; TRBD1 is a possible D gene (5 bases). CDR1 and CDR2 (germline): SGHTS, YDEGEE. CDR3 size: 15 residues. Deletions cut 6 bases from V and 4 bases from J, with 20 bases between. CDR3 protein: CASKQPRRVTYEQYF. The CDR3 DNA is TGTGCCAGCAAACAACCCCGCAGGGTAACTTACGAGCAGTACTTC.

This chain uses TRBV29-1 with TRBJ2-3, with TRBD2 identical over 7 bases. Trimming removed 6 bases from V and 0 bases from J; junction bases left unmatched: 12. Looked up from germline, CDR1 is SQVTM and CDR2 is ANQGSEA. This CDR3 is 16 amino acids long. The CDR3 DNA follows: TGCAGCGTCATGGACCGGACTAGGTTCAGCACAGATACGCAGTATTTT. Translating it yields CSVMDRTRFSTDTQYF.

This clone has only a few counts. The V gene is TRBV5-1, the J gene TRBJ2-6; 7 positions match TRBD1. V was clipped by 4 bases and J by 2 bases; unmatched bases: 6. CDR3 length equals 16 residues. Germline lookup yields CDR1 SGHRS and CDR2 YFSETQ. In nucleotides, the CDR3 is TGCGCCAGCAGCGAACAGGGGTTCCCTGGGGCCAACGTCCTGACTTTC. Its translation is CASSEQGFPGANVLTF.

The rearrangement links TRBV4-2 to TRBJ2-1, with D possibly TRBD1 on 6 matching bases. In germline, CDR1 is LGHNA, CDR2 YNFKEQ. The V end lost 1 base, the J end lost 6 bases, and 16 bases lay between the germline ends. CDR3 length: 16 amino acids. CDR3 sequence (DNA): TGTGCCAGCAGCCAAGTTGGGACAAAGGCGGGCAATGAGCAGTTCTTC. Protein: CASSQVGTKAGNEQFF.